This TCR beta chain derives from a study of shared clonotypes between healthy human individuals. This CDR3 is 16 amino acids long. V was shortened by 3 bases and J by 0 bases, with 11 bases between the two germline ends. Germline-derived CDR1 and CDR2 are SGHAT and FQNNGV. Methods used by the authors: ImmunoSEQ output lacked quality scores and full-length reads, limiting matched filtering. Method: immunoSEQ multiplex PCR; TCRdb's copy keeps in-frame clones and lacks some. Clone size and V and J calls were adopted from that table, with D and trimming inferred from the DNA. The sample shows approximately 1,000,000 clones, roughly 80% of them seen only once. Memory CD4+ cells were the fraction left after CD45RA+ naive selection. On this clone: Its matching antigen is unknown.

Study results and caveats: The study generally estimated greater richness for naive than memory subsets.

The chain couples TRBV11-2 to TRBJ2-2, with D perhaps given as TRBD1 or TRBD2 (5 bases each). The sample comprised memory CD4+ T cells from PBMCs. Indicated subset: CD45RA-negative fraction. The TCR was taken from a man between 18 and 35 years old in good health. Some clones in this sample may be carry-over from other donors' samples. The CDR3 is CASSFIVGANTGELFF. As DNA, the CDR3 is TGTGCCAGCAGCTTCATTGTGGGGGCGAACACCGGGGAGCTGTTTTTT.